The 6 T cell receptor beta chains presented below share a single source sample, sequenced in a study of cytomegalovirus exposure and HLA in healthy donors. The PCR contained 60 Vbeta and 13 Jbeta primers. Using immunoSEQ multiplex PCR, the repertoire was profiled, and TCRdb retains in-frame clones only, with some absent. The table has about 52,000 clones, about 50% seen once. The sequencing sample was made of PBMCs. The receptor source for this set is a human donor in good health.

This clone came up a few times. The chain uses TRBV27 and TRBJ2-1; D possibly corresponds to TRBD1 (5 bases). Between the trimmed V and J ends, which lost 0 bases and 13 bases, there was a span of 13 bases. CDR1 and CDR2 from the germline V gene are MNHEY and SMNVEV (reference sequence). This CDR3 has 13 residues. The CDR3 protein is CASSLSSGFGQFF. CDR3 nucleotide sequence: TGTGCCAGCAGTTTATCCTCAGGGTTCGGACAGTTCTTC.

The chain carries TRBV7-2 and TRBJ1-5, with 7 bases matching TRBD1. This CDR3 contains 14 residues. Germline assignment: CDR1 SGHTA and CDR2 FQGNSA. V lost 6 bases, J lost 7 bases, and 9 bases stayed unmatched. Written as DNA, the CDR3 is TGTGCCAGCAGGGAACAGGGGTTATGGCAGCCCCAGCATTTT. As protein: CASREQGLWQPQHF.

The V and J genes are TRBV4-2 and TRBJ2-3; TRBD2 aligns across 11 bases. CDR3 size: 15 residues. Germline assignment: CDR1 LGHNA and CDR2 YNFKEQ. V lost 1 base, J lost 8 bases, and 5 bases stayed unmatched. DNA for the CDR3: TGTGCCAGCAGCCAAGTAGCGGGGGGGCCCGGTACGCAGTATTTT. This gives the protein CASSQVAGGPGTQYF.

V and J are TRBV7-2 and TRBJ2-7; TRBD2 aligns across 10 bases. The CDR3 is made up of 15 amino acids. The germline V gene encodes CDR1 SGHTA and CDR2 FQGNSA. With 3 bases clipped from V and 4 bases from J, the junction kept 6 bases outside the gene matches. The CDR3 region is CASSFERGGKYEQYF. The CDR3 DNA is TGTGCCAGCAGCTTCGAGCGGGGGGGAAAGTACGAGCAGTACTTC.

The J gene is TRBJ2-1, the V gene TRBV2; TRBD2 matches at 8 bases. The CDR3 totals 15 residues. The J segment lost 1 base and the V segment lost 7 bases, leaving 6 bases of the junction unmatched. Germline V lookup: CDR1 SNHLY, CDR2 FYNNEI. The CDR3, as DNA: TGTGCCAGCAAGCCCGGGAGGGAGTCCTACAATGAGCAGTTCTTC. Its protein is CASKPGRESYNEQFF.

This chain links TRBV6-6 with TRBJ2-7, with D possibly matching TRBD2 (7 bases). The ends were cut back, 6 bases at V and 2 bases at J, with 11 bases in the middle. The CDR3 covers 13 residues. Germline V gene data show CDR1 as MNHNY and CDR2 as SVGAGI (reference sequence). In nucleotides, the CDR3 is TGTGCCAGCAGGGGGGAGGGGGCCTACGAGCAGTACTTC. This encodes CASRGEGAYEQYF.